The entry below describes one TCR beta chain. The sample comes from a study of blood T cell repertoires in COVID-19. Study-level background: Some COVID-19 samples were acute and others convalescent; all came from the United States, Italy and Spain. T cells, B-cell-depleted T cells, or PBMCs provided the cDNA or gDNA that served as material.

Authors' analysis steps: Estimated nucleated cell counts came from reference gene primer amplification. Produced via immunoSEQ multiplex PCR; TCRdb's table is partial and in-frame only. V and J calls and clone size follow that table, whereas D and trimming were derived from the DNA. Of around 110,000 clones listed, about nine tenths were seen once; the top ten hold roughly 1.9%. V trimming: 5 bases; J trimming: 8 bases; junction bases outside the gene matches: 4. The CDR3 has 13 amino acids. This chain uses TRBV12-3 or TRBV12-4 with TRBJ1-2; TRBD1 matches at 11 bases. This clonotype originated in a human donor with active COVID-19. The donor label of this sample is uncertain. Sequencing was performed on peripheral blood. DNA for the CDR3: TGTGCCAGCAGTCCCCGGACAGGGGGCGGCTACACCTTC. This translates into CASSPRTGGGYTF.